The present T cell receptor (beta chain) was sequenced within a study of T cell responses to AZD1222 COVID-19 vaccine. Study overall: Second-dose timings of about 4 or about 12 weeks were pooled. Points from the study as a whole: Spike-wide coverage was observed for vaccine-associated CD4 TCRs, with dominant responses at 160-218 and 743-854.

CDR1 is LNHDA, CDR2 SQIVND, per germline (reference sequence). Deletions cut 5 bases from V and 3 bases from J, with 11 bases between. This CDR3 is 14 amino acids long. The repertoire was sequenced with immunoSEQ multiplex PCR; TCRdb's copy has only in-frame clones and lacks some. The sample records 240,000 or so clones, approximately 93% being singletons. In regard to this clone: The target antigen is unknown.

Material: peripheral blood, obtained on day 0 of AZD1222 vaccination. The clonotype was recovered from an adult in good health. The V and J genes are TRBV19 and TRBJ1-5; no clear D. CDR3 region: CASSEGLVNQPQHF. CDR3 DNA sequence: TGTGCCAGTAGTGAAGGGTTGGTCAATCAGCCCCAGCATTTT.